The 9 T cell receptor beta chains reported below all come from one sample, sequenced in a study of CD8 T cells in Susac syndrome. About 0.45 to 1 ug RNA was reverse transcribed with random hexamers. TCRdb independently ran MiXCR on the immunoSEQ multiplex PCR reads; one entry per CDR3 protein. The profile shows fewer than 150,000 distinct CDR3 sequences, roughly 96% of them singletons. The sample comprised CD4+ T cells from PBMCs. The receptors originated from a human donor in good health.

This chain uses TRBV5-1 with TRBJ1-1; possibly TRBD1 for D (5 bases). Germline loops: CDR1 SGHRS, CDR2 YFSETQ. The CDR3 spans 13 residues. The germline V and J ends were trimmed by 4 bases and 6 bases, with 13 bases remaining between them. The CDR3 coding sequence is TGCGCCAGCAGCGGGGGATTGAAGCCTGAAGCTTTCTTT. This gives the protein CASSGGLKPEAFF.

CDR3 sequence: CATSETGTQTGELFF. The CDR3 DNA reads TGTGCCACCAGTGAGACAGGGACCCAAACCGGGGAGCTGTTTTTT. The chain couples TRBV24-1 to TRBJ2-2; 7 positions match TRBD1. CDR1 is KGHDR, CDR2 SFDVKD, per germline. Losses at the gene ends were 4 bases for V and 5 bases for J; bases not matched to a gene: 6. CDR3 length: 15 amino acids.

The chain couples TRBV11-2 to TRBJ1-4, with D unclear. The CDR3 has 13 residues. The germline CDR1 and CDR2 sequences are SGHAT and FQNNGV. V was clipped by 8 bases and J by 8 bases, with 15 bases between them. The CDR3 sequence is CASGRDRAEKLFF. The CDR3 DNA is TGTGCCAGCGGGAGGGATAGGGCGGAAAAACTGTTTTTT.

V usage is TRBV2 and J usage is TRBJ2-1, with 8 positions matching TRBD2. The germline V gene encodes CDR1 SNHLY and CDR2 FYNNEI. The V and J ends lost 7 bases and 6 bases, in that order; junction bases with no gene match: 2. The CDR3 runs 12 residues. CDR3 region: CASKREGNEQFF. In nucleotides, the CDR3 is TGTGCCAGCAAACGGGAGGGCAATGAGCAGTTCTTC.

This sequence joins TRBV29-1 and TRBJ2-7; a weak D match, TRBD1 (5 bases). CDR3 length: 12 amino acids. The germline V and J ends were trimmed by 3 bases and 3 bases, with 9 bases remaining between them. In germline, CDR1 is SQVTM, CDR2 ANQGSEA. The CDR3 sequence: CSVDGQGYEQYF. CDR3 sequence (DNA): TGCAGCGTTGACGGGCAGGGCTACGAGCAGTACTTC.

The CDR3 bases are TGTGCCAGCAGTGGTGTCGGGACAGGGACCCAGTACTTC. This encodes CASSGVGTGTQYF. This chain links TRBV5-4 with TRBJ2-5, with 8 bases lining up with TRBD1. Germline-derived CDR1 and CDR2 are SGHNT and YYREEE (reference sequence). Losses at the gene ends were 5 bases for V and 7 bases for J; bases not matched to a gene: 7. The CDR3 runs to 13 residues. Using reference TRBV5-4 and TRBJ2-5 for the parts outside the CDR3, the full variable domain is ETGVTQSPTHLIKTRGQQVTLRCSSQSGHNTVSWYQQALGQGPQFIFQYYREEENGRGNFPPRFSGLQFPNYSSELNVNALELDDSALYLCASSGVGTGTQYFGPGTRLLVL.

The J gene is TRBJ2-5, the V gene TRBV6-6, with D perhaps matching TRBD2 (6 bases). Germline V CDR1 and CDR2: MNHNY, SVGAGI (reference sequence). V lost 5 bases to trimming and J lost 1 base, with 11 bases between them. This CDR3 has 14 residues. CDR3 sequence: CASSNQRVQETQYF. DNA for the CDR3: TGTGCCAGCAGTAATCAGCGGGTCCAAGAGACCCAGTACTTC.

The V gene is TRBV5-1, the J gene TRBJ2-1; 15 bases line up with TRBD2. Germline-derived CDR1 and CDR2 are SGHRS and YFSETQ. With V trimmed by 4 bases and J by 8 bases, 10 bases remained unmatched. CDR3 size: 17 residues. CDR3 nucleotide sequence: TGCGCCAGCAGCACCGGGACTAGCGGGGGGCCCCTTGATGAGCAGTTCTTC. Residues: CASSTGTSGGPLDEQFF.

This rearrangement joins TRBV6-5 to TRBJ2-1, with 11 bases that match TRBD2. The CDR3 covers 15 residues. The germline CDR1 and CDR2 sequences are MNHEY and SVGAGI. J lost 8 bases, V lost 6 bases, and 9 bases had no gene match. Here the CDR3 DNA reads TGTGCCAGCAGGACCGGGACTAGCGGCAGCGATGAGCAGTTCTTC. It encodes CASRTGTSGSDEQFF.